The present T cell receptor (beta chain) was sequenced within a study of CD8+CD57+ T cells in acquired aplastic anemia. This clonotype has a count of ten or more. V was pared by 1 base and J by 8 bases, with 0 bases between. CDR3 length: 11 amino acids. The germline gives CDR1 SGHTA, CDR2 FQGNSA. Genomic DNA, the template, was used for profiling of the TCR beta VDJ and CDR3. TCRdb processed the reads anew with MiXCR; each CDR3 protein has one entry. This repertoire shows just over 450,000 distinct CDR3 sequences, under 40% found once; its top ten account for around 0.82%. Patients chosen for sequencing had shown CD8+CD57+ cell expansion by flow cytometry.

Sequenced: sorted CD4+, CD8+, or CD8+CD57+ T cells (not recorded which) from PBMCs. This sequence joins TRBV7-2 and TRBJ1-6; no definite D call. The clonotype originates from a human donor with aplastic anemia. CDR3 in amino acids: CASSLDSPLHF. The CDR3 DNA follows: TGTGCCAGCAGCTTAGATTCACCCCTCCACTTT.